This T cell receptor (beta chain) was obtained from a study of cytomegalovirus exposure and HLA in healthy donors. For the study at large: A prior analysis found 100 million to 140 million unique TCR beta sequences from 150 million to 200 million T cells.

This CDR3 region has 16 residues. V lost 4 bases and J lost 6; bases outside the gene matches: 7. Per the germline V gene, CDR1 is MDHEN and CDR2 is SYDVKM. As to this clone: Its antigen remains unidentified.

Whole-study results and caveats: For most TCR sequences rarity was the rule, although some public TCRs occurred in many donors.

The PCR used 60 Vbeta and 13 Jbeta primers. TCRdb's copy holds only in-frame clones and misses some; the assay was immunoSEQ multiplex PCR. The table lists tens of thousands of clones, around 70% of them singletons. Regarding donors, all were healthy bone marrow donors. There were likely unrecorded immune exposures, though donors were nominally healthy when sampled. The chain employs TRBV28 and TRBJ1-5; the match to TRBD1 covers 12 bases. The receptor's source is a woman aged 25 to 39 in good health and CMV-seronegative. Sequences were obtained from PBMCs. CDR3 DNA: TGTGCCAGCAGTTCGGGGGACAGGGGGCTCGGTCAGCCCCAGCATTTT. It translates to CASSSGDRGLGQPQHF.